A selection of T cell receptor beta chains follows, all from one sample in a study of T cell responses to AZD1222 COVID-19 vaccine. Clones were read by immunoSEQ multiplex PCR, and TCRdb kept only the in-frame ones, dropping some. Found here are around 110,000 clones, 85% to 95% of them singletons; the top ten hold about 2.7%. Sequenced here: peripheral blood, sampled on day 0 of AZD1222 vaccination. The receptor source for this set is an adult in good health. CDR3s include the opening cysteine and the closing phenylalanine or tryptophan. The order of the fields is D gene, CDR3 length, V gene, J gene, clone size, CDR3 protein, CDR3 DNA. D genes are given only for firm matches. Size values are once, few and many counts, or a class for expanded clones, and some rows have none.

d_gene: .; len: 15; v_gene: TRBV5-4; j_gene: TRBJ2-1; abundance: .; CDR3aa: CASSLGRDTYNEQFF; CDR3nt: TGTGCCAGCAGCTTGGGGCGCGACACCTACAATGAGCAGTTCTTC
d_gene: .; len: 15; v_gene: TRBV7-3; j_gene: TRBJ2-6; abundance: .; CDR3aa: CASSSGPSGANVLTF; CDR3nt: TGTGCCAGCAGCTCGGGACCTTCTGGGGCCAACGTCCTGACTTTC
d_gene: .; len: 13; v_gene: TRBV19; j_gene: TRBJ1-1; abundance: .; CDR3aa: CASSSGGNREAFF; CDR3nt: TGTGCCAGTAGTTCGGGGGGGAACAGGGAAGCTTTCTTT
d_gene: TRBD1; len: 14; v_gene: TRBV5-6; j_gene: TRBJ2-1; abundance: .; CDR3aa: CASSMTGGFGEQFF; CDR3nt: TGTGCCAGCAGCATGACAGGGGGCTTTGGTGAGCAGTTCTTC
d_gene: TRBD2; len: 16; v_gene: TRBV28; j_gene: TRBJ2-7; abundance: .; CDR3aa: CASRSLKLAGLYEQYF; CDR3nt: TGTGCCAGCAGATCTCTTAAACTAGCGGGTCTCTACGAGCAGTACTTC
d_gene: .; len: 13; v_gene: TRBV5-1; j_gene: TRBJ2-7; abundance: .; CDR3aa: CASSLAGSYEQYF; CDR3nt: TGCGCCAGCAGCTTGGCCGGTTCCTACGAGCAGTACTTC
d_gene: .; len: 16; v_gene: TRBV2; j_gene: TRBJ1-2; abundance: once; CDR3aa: CASSHPGGLGNYGYTF; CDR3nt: TGTGCCAGCAGCCACCCGGGGGGGCTAGGTAACTATGGCTACACCTTC
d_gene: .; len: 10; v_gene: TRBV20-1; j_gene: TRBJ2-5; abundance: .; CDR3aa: CSAERETQYF; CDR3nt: TGCAGTGCAGAGAGGGAGACCCAGTACTTC
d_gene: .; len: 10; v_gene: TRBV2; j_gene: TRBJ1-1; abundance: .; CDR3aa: CASRRTEAFF; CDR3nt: TGTGCCAGCAGGCGGACTGAAGCTTTCTTT
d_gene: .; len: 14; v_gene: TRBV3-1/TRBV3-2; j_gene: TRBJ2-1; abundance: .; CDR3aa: CASSRQGEGNEQFF; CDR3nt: TGTGCCAGCAGCCGCCAGGGGGAGGGCAATGAGCAGTTCTTC
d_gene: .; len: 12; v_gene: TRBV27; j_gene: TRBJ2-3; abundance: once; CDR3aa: CASSMSTDTQYF; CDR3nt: TGTGCCAGCAGTATGAGCACAGATACGCAGTATTTT
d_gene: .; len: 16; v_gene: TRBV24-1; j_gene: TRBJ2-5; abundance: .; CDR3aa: CATSDLLPDGTETQYF; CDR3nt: TGTGCCACCAGTGATTTGCTACCAGACGGCACAGAGACCCAGTACTTC
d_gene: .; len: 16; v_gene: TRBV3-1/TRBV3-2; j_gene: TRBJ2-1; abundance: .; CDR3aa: CASSQTIVRGPNEQFF; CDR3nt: TGTGCCAGCAGCCAAACGATTGTCCGTGGCCCCAATGAGCAGTTCTTC
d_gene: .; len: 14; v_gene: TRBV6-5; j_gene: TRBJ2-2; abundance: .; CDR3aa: CASSRMDDAGELFF; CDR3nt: TGTGCCAGCAGTCGAATGGATGATGCCGGGGAGCTGTTTTTT
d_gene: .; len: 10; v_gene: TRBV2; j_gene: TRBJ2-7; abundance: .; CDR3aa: CASANYEQYF; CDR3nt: TGTGCCAGCGCTAACTACGAGCAGTACTTC
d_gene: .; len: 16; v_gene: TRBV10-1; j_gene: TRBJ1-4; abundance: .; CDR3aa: CASSEGALATNEKLFF; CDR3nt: TGCGCCAGCAGTGAGGGGGCCCTTGCAACTAATGAAAAACTGTTTTTT
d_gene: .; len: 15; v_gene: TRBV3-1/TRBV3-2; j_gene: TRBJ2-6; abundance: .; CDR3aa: CASSQDNSGANVLTF; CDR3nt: TGTGCCAGCAGCCAAGATAACTCTGGGGCCAACGTCCTGACTTTC
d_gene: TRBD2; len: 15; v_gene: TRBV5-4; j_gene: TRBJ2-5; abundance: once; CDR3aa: CASTSLAGGLKTQYF; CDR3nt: TGTGCCAGCACCTCCTTAGCGGGAGGTCTGAAGACCCAGTACTTC
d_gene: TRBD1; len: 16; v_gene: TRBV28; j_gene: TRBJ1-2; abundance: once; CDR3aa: CASSPLAGTANYGYTF; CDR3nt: TGTGCCAGCAGTCCCTTGGCCGGGACAGCTAACTATGGCTACACCTTC
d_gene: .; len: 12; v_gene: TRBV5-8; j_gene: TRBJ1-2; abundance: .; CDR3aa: CASSLTSYGYTF; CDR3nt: TGTGCCAGCAGCCTCACATCCTATGGCTACACCTTC
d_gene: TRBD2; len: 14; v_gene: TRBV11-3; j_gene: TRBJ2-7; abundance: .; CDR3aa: CASSLAQRDYEQYF; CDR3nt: TGTGCCAGCAGCTTAGCCCAGCGGGACTACGAGCAGTACTTC
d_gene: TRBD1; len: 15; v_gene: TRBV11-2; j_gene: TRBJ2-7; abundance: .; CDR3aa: CASSHAGTGRYEQYF; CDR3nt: TGTGCCAGCAGCCACGCGGGGACAGGACGCTACGAGCAGTACTTC
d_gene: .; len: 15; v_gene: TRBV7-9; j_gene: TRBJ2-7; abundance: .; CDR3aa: CASSPPIAEAREQYF; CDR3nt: TGTGCCAGCAGCCCCCCCATTGCGGAGGCTAGGGAGCAGTACTTC
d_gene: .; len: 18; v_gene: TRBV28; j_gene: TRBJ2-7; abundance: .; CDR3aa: CASSLSSPPGNPLYEQYF; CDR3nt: TGTGCCAGCAGTTTATCATCCCCCCCGGGGAACCCTCTCTACGAGCAGTACTTC
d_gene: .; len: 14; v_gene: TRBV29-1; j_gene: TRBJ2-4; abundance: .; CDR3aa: CSVVSAPAKNIQYF; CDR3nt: TGCAGCGTCGTTAGCGCTCCAGCCAAAAACATTCAGTACTTC
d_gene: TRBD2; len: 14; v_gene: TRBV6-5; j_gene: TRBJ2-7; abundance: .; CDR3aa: CASTPAGVSYEQYF; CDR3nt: TGTGCCAGCACCCCCGCGGGGGTTTCCTACGAGCAGTACTTC
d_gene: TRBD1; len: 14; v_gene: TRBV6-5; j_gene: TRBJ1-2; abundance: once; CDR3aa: CASSTGTGVYGYTF; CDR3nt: TGTGCCAGCAGCACCGGGACAGGAGTCTATGGCTACACCTTC
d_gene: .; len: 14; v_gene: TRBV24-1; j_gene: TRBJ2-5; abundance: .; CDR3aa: CATSEGQSMKTQYF; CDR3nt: TGTGCCACCAGTGAGGGGCAGTCAATGAAGACCCAGTACTTC
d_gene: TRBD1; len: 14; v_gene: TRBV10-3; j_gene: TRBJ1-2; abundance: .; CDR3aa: CAIRARTGEYGYTF; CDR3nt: TGTGCCATCAGAGCCAGGACAGGGGAATATGGCTACACCTTC
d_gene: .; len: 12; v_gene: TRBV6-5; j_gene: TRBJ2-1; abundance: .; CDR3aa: CASSSQWNEQFF; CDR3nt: TGTGCCAGCAGTTCACAGTGGAATGAGCAGTTCTTC
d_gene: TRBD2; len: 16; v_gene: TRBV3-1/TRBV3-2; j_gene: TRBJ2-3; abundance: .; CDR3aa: CASSPLSGRVTDTQYF; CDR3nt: TGTGCCAGCAGCCCTCTTAGCGGGAGGGTCACAGATACGCAGTATTTT
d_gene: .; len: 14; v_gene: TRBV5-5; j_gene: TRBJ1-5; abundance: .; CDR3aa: CASSFYDSNQPQHF; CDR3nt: TGTGCCAGCAGCTTTTATGACAGCAATCAGCCCCAGCATTTT
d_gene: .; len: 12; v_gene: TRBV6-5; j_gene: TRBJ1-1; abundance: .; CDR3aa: CASMLSTTEAFF; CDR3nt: TGTGCCAGCATGTTATCTACCACTGAAGCTTTCTTT
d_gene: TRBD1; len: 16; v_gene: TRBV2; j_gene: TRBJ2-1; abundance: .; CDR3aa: CASSEAPGQGSSEQFF; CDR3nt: TGTGCCAGCAGTGAAGCACCGGGACAGGGGAGCAGTGAGCAGTTCTTC
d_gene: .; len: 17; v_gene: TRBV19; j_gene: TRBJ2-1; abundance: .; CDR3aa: CASSIGWSGPSYNEQFF; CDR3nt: TGTGCCAGTAGTATAGGATGGAGCGGACCCTCTTACAATGAGCAGTTCTTC
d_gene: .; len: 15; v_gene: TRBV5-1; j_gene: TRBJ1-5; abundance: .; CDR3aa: CASSLDFGNNQPQHF; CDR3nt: TGCGCCAGCAGCTTGGATTTCGGAAACAATCAGCCCCAGCATTTT
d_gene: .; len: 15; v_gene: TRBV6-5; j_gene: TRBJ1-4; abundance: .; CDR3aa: CASSYSRGPGEKLFF; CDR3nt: TGTGCCAGCAGTTACTCTCGGGGCCCTGGCGAAAAACTGTTTTTT
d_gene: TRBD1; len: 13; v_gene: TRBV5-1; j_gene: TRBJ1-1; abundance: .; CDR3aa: CASSSRDSLEAFF; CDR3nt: TGCGCCAGCAGCTCCCGGGACAGCCTTGAAGCTTTCTTT
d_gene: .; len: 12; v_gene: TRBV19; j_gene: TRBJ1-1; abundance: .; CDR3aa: CASSIWESEAFF; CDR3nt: TGTGCCAGTAGTATTTGGGAAAGTGAAGCTTTCTTT
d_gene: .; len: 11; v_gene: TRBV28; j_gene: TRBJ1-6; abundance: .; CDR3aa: CAARGESPLHF; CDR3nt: TGTGCCGCCCGTGGGGAGTCACCCCTCCACTTT
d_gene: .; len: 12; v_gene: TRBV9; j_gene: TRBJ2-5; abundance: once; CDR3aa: CASSPFTGTQYF; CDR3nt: TGTGCCAGCAGCCCGTTTACGGGGACCCAGTACTTC
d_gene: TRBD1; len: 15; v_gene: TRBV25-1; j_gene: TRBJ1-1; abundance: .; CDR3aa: CASSEWGTANTEAFF; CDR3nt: TGTGCCAGCAGTGAATGGGGGACAGCCAACACTGAAGCTTTCTTT
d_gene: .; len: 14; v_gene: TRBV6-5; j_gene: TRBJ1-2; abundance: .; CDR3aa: CASSPGGSNYGYTF; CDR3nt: TGTGCCAGCAGCCCCGGGGGGTCAAACTATGGCTACACCTTC
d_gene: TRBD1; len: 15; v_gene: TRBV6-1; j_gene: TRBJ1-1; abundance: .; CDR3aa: CASSRDRGHNTEAFF; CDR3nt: TGTGCCAGCAGTCGGGACAGGGGTCATAACACTGAAGCTTTCTTT
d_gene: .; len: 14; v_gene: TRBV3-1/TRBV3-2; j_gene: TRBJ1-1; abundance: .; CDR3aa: CASSHTDRNTEAFF; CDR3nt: TGTGCCAGCAGCCATACTGACAGGAACACTGAAGCTTTCTTT
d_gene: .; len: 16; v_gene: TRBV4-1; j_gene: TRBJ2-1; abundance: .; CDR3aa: CASSQGPVPLYNEQFF; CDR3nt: TGCGCCAGCAGCCAAGGTCCCGTGCCGCTCTACAATGAGCAGTTCTTC
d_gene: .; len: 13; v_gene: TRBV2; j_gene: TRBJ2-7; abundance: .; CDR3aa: CASRWGTDGEQYF; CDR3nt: TGTGCCAGCAGGTGGGGGACCGACGGCGAGCAGTACTTC
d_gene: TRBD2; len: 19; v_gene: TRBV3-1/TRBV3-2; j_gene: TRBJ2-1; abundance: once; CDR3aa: CASSQDSSTSGSSYNEQFF; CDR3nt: TGTGCCAGCAGCCAAGATAGTAGCACTAGCGGGAGTTCCTACAATGAGCAGTTCTTC
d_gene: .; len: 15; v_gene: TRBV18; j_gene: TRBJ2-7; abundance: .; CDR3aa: CASSPSREGSYEQYF; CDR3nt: TGTGCCAGCTCACCCTCCCGGGAAGGCTCCTACGAGCAGTACTTC
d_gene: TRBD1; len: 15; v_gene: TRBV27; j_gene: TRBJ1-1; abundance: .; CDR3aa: CASSPPRYRGTEAFF; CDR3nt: TGTGCCAGCAGTCCCCCCCGCTACAGGGGAACTGAAGCTTTCTTT
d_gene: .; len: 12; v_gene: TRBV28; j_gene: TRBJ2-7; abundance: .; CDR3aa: CASRRGYYEQYF; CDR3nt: TGTGCCAGCCGACGGGGGTACTACGAGCAGTACTTC
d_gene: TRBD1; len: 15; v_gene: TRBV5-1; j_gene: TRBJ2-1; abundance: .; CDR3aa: CASSRTGQGALEQFF; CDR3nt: TGCGCCAGCAGCCGGACGGGACAGGGGGCGCTTGAGCAGTTCTTC
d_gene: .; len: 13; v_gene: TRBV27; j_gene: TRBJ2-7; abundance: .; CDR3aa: CASSQPLAYEQYF; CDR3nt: TGTGCCAGCAGCCAACCCCTTGCCTACGAGCAGTACTTC
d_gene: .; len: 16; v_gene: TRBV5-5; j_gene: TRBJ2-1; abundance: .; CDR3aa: CASSPVVQTPGLEQFF; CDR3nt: TGTGCCAGCAGCCCAGTGGTCCAGACCCCAGGGTTAGAGCAGTTCTTC
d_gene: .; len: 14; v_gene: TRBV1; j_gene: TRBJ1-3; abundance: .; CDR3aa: CTSSLWDSGNTIYF; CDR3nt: TGCACCAGCAGCCTATGGGACTCTGGAAACACCATATATTTT
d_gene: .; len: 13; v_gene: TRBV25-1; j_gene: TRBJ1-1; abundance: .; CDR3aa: CASSGLGQKQAFF; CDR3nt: TGTGCCAGCAGTGGACTAGGACAGAAGCAAGCTTTCTTT
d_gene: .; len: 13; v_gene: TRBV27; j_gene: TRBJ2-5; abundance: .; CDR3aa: CASSLMEQETQYF; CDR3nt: TGTGCCAGCAGTTTAATGGAGCAAGAGACCCAGTACTTC
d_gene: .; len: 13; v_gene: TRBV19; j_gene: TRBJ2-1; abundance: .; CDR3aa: CASSISLGDEQFF; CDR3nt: TGTGCCAGTAGTATAAGCTTGGGGGATGAGCAGTTCTTC
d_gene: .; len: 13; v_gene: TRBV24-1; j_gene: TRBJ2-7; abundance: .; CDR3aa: CATSEGSRNEQYF; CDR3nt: TGTGCCACCAGTGAGGGATCTAGGAACGAGCAGTACTTC
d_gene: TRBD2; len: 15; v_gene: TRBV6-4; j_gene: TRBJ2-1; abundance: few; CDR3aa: CASSESSGSVDEQFF; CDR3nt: TGTGCCAGCAGTGAATCTAGCGGGAGTGTCGATGAGCAGTTCTTC